This TCR beta chain was sequenced during a study of glioma-infiltrating T cells after dendritic cell vaccination. As for this clone: No antigen is known for it.

Study-level points and caveats: Only a small number of patients had complete blood and tumor samples.

This table comes from immunoSEQ multiplex PCR, and its TCRdb copy is limited to in-frame clones, with some not included. The table has roughly 51,000 clones, roughly 87% seen once. The V gene's germline CDR1 is LNHNV and CDR2 YYDKDF (reference sequence). The CDR3 length is 16 residues. The J segment lost 5 bases and the V segment lost 9 bases, leaving 15 bases of the junction unmatched. The chain is built from TRBV15 and TRBJ2-7; TRBD1 aligns across 11 bases. The sequences come from blood, collected before dendritic cell vaccination. This TCR came from a human donor with glioblastoma. The CDR3: CATERTGGEGTHEQYF. In DNA, the CDR3 is TGTGCCACGGAGAGGACAGGGGGCGAAGGTACCCACGAGCAGTACTTC. Variable domain in full (rest from reference TRBV15 and TRBJ2-7): DAMVIQNPRYQVTQFGKPVTLSCSQTLNHNVMYWYQQKSSQAPKLLFHYYDKDFNNEADTPDNFQSRRPNTSFCFLDIRSPGLGDTAMYLCATERTGGEGTHEQYFGPGTRLTVT.